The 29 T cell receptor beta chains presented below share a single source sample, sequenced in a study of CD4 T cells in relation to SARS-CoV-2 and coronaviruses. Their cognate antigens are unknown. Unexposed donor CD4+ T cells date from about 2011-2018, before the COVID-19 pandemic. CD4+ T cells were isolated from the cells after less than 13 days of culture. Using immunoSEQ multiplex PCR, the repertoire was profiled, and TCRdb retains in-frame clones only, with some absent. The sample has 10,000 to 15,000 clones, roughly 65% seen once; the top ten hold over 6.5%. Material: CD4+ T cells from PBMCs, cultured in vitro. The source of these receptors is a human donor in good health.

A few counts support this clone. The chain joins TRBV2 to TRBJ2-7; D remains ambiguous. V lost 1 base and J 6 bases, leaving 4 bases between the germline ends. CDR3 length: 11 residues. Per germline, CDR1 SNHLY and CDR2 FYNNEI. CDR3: CASSEDREQYF. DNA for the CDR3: TGTGCCAGCAGTGAAGACCGCGAGCAGTACTTC.

This CDR3 is CASSLSSAVNTEAFF. Written as DNA, the CDR3 is TGTGCCAGCAGCTTATCATCGGCGGTGAACACTGAAGCTTTCTTT. The gene calls are TRBV7-3 and TRBJ1-1; the D is unclear. V was shortened by 2 bases and J by 0 bases, with 10 bases between the two germline ends. The CDR3 loop spans 15 amino acids. The V gene's germline CDR1 is SGHTA and CDR2 FQGTGA.

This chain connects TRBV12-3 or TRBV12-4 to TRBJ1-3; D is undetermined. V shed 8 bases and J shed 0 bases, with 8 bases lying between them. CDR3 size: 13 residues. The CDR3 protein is CASGSSSGNTIYF. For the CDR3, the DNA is TGTGCCAGCGGATCGTCCTCTGGAAACACCATATATTTT.

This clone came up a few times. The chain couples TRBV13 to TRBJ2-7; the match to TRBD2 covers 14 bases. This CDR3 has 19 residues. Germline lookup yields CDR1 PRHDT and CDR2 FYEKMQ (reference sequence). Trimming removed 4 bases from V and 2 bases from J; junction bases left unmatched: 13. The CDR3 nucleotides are TGTGCCAGCAGCTCTATAAAAGGGACTAGCGGGAGAGAGACCTACGAGCAGTACTTC. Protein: CASSSIKGTSGRETYEQYF.

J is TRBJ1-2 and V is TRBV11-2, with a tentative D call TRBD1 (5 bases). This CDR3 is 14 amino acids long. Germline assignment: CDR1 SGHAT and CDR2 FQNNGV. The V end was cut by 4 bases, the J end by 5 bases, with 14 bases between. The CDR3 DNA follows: TGTGCCAGCAGCTCCGATCAGGGATCGTATGGCTACACCTTC. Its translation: CASSSDQGSYGYTF.

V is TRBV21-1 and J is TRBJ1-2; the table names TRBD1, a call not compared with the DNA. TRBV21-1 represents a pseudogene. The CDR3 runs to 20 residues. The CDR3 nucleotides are TGTGCCAGCAGCAAAGAGGATCCGTCTGGCCGACAAGGCTTCCCTTATGGCTACACCTTC. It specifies CASSKEDPSGRQGFPYGYTF.

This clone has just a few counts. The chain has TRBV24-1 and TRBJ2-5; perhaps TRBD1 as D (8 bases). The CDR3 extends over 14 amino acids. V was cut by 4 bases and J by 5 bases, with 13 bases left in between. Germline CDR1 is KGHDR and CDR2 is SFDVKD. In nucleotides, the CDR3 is TGTGCCACCAGTGAAGACAGGGGAGGGGAGACCCAGTACTTC. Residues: CATSEDRGGETQYF.

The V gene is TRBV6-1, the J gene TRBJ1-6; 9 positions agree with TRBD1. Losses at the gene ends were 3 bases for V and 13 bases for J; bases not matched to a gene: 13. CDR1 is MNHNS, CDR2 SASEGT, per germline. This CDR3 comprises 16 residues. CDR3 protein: CASSDLKTGGSAPLHF. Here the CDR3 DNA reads TGTGCCAGCAGTGATCTCAAGACAGGGGGGTCGGCTCCCCTCCACTTT.

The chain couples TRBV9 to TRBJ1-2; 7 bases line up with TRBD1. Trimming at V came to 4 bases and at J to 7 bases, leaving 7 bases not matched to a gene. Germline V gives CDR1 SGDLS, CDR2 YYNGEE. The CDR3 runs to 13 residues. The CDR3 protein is CASSLRQGRGYTF. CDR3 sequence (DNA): TGTGCCAGCAGCCTGAGACAGGGACGTGGCTACACCTTC.

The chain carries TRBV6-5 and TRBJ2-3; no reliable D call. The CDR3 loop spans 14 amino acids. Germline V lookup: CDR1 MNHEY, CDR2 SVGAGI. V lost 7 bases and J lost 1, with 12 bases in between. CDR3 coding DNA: TGTGCCAGCACTAACAGTAGAGGCACAGATACGCAGTATTTT. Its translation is CASTNSRGTDTQYF.

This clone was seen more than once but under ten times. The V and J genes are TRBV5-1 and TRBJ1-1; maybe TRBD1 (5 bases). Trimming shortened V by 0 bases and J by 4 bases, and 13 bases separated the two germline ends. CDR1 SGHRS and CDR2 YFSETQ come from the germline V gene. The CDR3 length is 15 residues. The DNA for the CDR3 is TGCGCCAGCAGCTTGGTTCGGGGCTGGGGCACTGAAGCTTTCTTT. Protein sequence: CASSLVRGWGTEAFF.

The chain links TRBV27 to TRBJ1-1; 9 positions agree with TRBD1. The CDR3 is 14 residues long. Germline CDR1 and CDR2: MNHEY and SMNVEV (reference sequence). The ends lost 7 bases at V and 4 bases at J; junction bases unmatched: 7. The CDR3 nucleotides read TGTGCCAGCATCCATCGGACAGGGGCCACTGAAGCTTTCTTT. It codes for CASIHRTGATEAFF.

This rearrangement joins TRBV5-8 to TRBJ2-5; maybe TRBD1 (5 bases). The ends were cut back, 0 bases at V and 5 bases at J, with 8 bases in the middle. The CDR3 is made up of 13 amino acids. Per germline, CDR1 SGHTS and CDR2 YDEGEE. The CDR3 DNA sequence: TGTGCCAGCAGCTTGGACAGGCTGGAGACCCAGTACTTC. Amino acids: CASSLDRLETQYF.

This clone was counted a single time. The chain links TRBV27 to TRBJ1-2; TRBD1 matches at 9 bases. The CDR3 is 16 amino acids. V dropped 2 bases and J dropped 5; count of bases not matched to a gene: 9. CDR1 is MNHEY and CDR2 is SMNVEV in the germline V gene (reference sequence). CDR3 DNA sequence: TGTGCCAGCAGTTTACGGACAGGGGAGGATTTGTATGGCTACACCTTC. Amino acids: CASSLRTGEDLYGYTF.

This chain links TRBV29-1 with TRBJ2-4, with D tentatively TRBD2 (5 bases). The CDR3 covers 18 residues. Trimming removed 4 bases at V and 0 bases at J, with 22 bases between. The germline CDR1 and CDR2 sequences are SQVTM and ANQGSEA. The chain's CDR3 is CSVVPRRADAGAKNIQYF. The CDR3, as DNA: TGCAGCGTTGTCCCTCGTAGGGCGGACGCGGGAGCCAAAAACATTCAGTACTTC.

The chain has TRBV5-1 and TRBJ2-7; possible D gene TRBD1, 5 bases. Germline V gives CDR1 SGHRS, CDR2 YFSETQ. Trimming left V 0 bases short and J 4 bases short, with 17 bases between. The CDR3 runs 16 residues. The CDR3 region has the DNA TGCGCCAGCAGCTTGGCATCAGGGAAGGGGATTTACGAGCAGTACTTC. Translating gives CASSLASGKGIYEQYF.

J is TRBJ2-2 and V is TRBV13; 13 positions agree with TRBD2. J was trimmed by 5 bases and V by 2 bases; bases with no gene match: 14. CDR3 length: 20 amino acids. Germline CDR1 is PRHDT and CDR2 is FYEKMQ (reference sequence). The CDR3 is CASSLPGLAGVSSRTGELFF. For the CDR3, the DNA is TGTGCCAGCAGCTTACCAGGACTAGCGGGAGTCAGCTCCAGGACCGGGGAGCTGTTTTTT.

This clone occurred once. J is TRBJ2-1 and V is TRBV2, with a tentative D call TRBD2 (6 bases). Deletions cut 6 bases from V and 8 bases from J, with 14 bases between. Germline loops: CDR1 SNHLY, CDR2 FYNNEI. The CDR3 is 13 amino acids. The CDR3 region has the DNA TGTGCCAGCAGGAACCGGGAGATCGATGAGCAGTTCTTC. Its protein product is CASRNREIDEQFF.

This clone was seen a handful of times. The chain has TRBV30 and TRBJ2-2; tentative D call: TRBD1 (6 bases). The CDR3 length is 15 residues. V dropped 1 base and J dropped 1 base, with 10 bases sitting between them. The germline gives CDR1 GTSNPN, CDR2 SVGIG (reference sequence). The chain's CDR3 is CAWSGLGQNTGELFF. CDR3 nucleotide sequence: TGTGCCTGGAGTGGATTGGGACAGAACACCGGGGAGCTGTTTTTT.

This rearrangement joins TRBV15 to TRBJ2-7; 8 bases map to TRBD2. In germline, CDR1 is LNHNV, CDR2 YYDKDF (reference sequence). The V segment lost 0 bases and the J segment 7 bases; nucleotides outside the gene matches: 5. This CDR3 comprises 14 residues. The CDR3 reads CATSREAGVGEQYF. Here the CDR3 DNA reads TGTGCCACCAGCAGAGAAGCGGGAGTGGGTGAGCAGTACTTC.

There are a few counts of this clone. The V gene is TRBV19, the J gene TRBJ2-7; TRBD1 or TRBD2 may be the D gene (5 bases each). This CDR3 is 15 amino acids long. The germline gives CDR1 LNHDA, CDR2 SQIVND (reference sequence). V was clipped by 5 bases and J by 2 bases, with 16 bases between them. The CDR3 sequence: CASSRRDGTTYEQYF. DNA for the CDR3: TGTGCCAGTAGTCGTCGGGACGGCACGACCTACGAGCAGTACTTC.

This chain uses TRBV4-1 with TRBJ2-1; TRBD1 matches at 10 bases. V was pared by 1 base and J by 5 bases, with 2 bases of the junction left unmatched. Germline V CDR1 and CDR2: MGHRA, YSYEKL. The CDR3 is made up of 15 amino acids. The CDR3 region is CASSQGGTGDNEQFF. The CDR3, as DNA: TGCGCCAGCAGCCAAGGAGGGACAGGGGACAATGAGCAGTTCTTC.

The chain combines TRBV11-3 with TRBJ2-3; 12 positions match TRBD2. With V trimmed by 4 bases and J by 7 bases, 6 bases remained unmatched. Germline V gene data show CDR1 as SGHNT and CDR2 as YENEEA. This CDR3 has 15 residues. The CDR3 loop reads CASSSGLAGQYTQYF. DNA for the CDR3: TGTGCCAGCAGCTCAGGACTAGCGGGACAATATACGCAGTATTTT.

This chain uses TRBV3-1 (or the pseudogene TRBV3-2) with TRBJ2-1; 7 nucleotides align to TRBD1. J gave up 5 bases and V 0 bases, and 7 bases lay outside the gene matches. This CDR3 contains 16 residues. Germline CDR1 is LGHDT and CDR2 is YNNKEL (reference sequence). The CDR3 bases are TGTGCCAGCAGCCAAGATCAAGGGGGCAGGAACAATGAGCAGTTCTTC. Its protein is CASSQDQGGRNNEQFF.

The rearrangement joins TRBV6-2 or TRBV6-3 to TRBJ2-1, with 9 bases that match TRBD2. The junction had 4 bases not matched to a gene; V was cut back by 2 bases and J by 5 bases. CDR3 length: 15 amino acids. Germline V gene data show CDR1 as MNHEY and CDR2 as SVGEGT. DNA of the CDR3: TGTGCCAGCAGTTACGACCTAGCGGGAAACAATGAGCAGTTCTTC. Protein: CASSYDLAGNNEQFF.

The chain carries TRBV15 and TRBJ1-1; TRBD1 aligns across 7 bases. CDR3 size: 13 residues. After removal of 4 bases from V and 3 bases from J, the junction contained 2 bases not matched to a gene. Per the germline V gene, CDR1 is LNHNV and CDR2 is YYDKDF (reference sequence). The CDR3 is CATSKTGDTEAFF. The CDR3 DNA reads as TGTGCCACCAGCAAAACAGGGGACACTGAAGCTTTCTTT.

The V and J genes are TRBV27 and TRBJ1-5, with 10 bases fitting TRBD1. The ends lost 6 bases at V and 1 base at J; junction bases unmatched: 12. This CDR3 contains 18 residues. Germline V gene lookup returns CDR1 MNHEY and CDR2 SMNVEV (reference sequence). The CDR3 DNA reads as TGTGCCAGCAGCCCCGACAGGGGGCGCGTAAAAAGCAATCAGCCCCAGCATTTT. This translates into CASSPDRGRVKSNQPQHF.

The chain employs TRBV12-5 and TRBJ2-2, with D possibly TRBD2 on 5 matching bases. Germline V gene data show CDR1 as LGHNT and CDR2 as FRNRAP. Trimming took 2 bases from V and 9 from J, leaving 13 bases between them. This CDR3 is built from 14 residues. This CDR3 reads CASGLPERMRELFF. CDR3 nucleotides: TGTGCTAGTGGTTTGCCAGAGCGGATGAGGGAGCTGTTTTTT.

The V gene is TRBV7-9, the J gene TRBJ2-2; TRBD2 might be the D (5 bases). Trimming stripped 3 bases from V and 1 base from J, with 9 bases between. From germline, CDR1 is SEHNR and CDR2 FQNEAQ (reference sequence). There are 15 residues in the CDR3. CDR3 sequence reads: CASSFVGVNTGELFF. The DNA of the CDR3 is TGTGCCAGCAGCTTCGTGGGAGTGAACACCGGGGAGCTGTTTTTT.